The clone carrying this TCR beta chain was observed a few times. As yet, its antigen is unknown. V lost 1 base, J lost 4 bases, and 10 bases lay in between. CDR3 length: 14 amino acids. Germline assignment: CDR1 SEHNR and CDR2 FQNEAQ (reference sequence). This sample was taken from a study of response to subunit inactivated influenza vaccine. Findings and limits, study-wide: Few additional T cells are recruited per seasonal influenza vaccination, authors suggested.

TCRdb re-analysed the RT-PCR reads in MiXCR, keeping a single row per CDR3 protein. The sample consists of around 520,000 distinct CDR3 sequences, roughly 27% of them appearing once. The sample in question was CD4+ T cells sorted from PBMCs, obtained 5 days after vaccination. The source is a man aged 50 to 60 who received an inactivated influenza vaccine. The chain uses TRBV7-9 and TRBJ1-1; no reliable D call. The CDR3 reads CASSLEGFRTEAFF. CDR3 coding DNA: TGTGCCAGCAGCTTAGAAGGATTCCGCACTGAAGCTTTCTTT.